This T cell receptor (beta chain) was identified in a study of graft-versus-host responses after intestinal transplantation (dated by TCRdb to about 2021). As for the study more broadly: Recipients received multivisceral, liver-intestinal, or isolated intestinal transplants. Every recipient was given anti-thymocyte globulin induction, then maintenance tacrolimus and steroids for 3 to 4 years. After intestinal transplantation, graft-versus-host and host-versus-graft alloreactive T cell clones were followed in the graft, circulation and bone marrow using bulk TCR-beta CDR3 sequencing. To identify alloreactive clones, pre-transplant mixed lymphocyte reaction products were sequenced and compared with unstimulated pre-transplant donor and recipient T cells. The cohort enrolled roughly 25 intestinal transplant recipients including one retransplant, and 3 patients lacking pretransplant specimens were excluded. A peak of at least 4% donor T cells among recipient peripheral blood mononuclear cells was the definition used for donor T cell macrochimerism. Samples from a few later patients were sequenced in-house on an Illumina MiSeq with MiXCR processing rather than by the commercial service.

Points the paper makes about the study in general: Early after transplant, peak levels of circulating GvH clones were found to be associated with declines in HvG clones. The conclusions were limited by the relatively low number and heterogeneity of the intestinal transplant patients. High GvH to HvG T cell clonal ratios were observed in the allografts of patients with donor T cell macrochimerism. GvH clones were found in recipient bone marrow, and some of the GvH clones appeared earlier in ileal mucosa or blood, which is consistent with an intestinal mucosal origin.

The time point label here, explained by the study, means: cells obtained before transplantation from donor or recipient. CD3+CD4+ and CD3+CD8+ populations were FACS-sorted from unstimulated pre-transplant donor and recipient cells taken from spleen or lymph nodes. The library was generated by the immunoSEQ multiplex PCR assay. In most patients, genomic DNA was isolated using the Qiagen DNeasy Blood and Tissue Kit and sent frozen to Adaptive Biotechnologies for TCR sequencing. Adaptive Biotechnologies carried out high-throughput TCR-beta CDR3 sequencing of genomic DNA for most patients. Per the original workflow: Adaptive's ImmunoSEQ software supplied the TCR sequencing data for approximately 18 patients, while MiXCR and VDJtools were used to process a few other patients. To correct CD4 versus CD8 sorting errors, sequences present in both subsets at a frequency ratio below 5:1 were removed. CDR3 nucleotide sequences shared by donor and recipient were removed because the origin of these sequences could not be assigned. To count as alloreactive, a clone needed at least 2-fold expansion over unstimulated cells and a minimum CFSE-low frequency of 0.002% (template counts) or 0.001% (read counts). Clones were considered mappable if detected in sequenced pre-transplant spleen, lymph node, or MLR CFSE-low populations of the donor or recipient. Cumulative frequency of alloreactive clones was calculated as a percentage of all sequences weighted by copy number. Entries here come from immuneACCESS through TCRdb and include only in-frame sequences with V and J called. Some clones fail to appear in such tables; in the studies checked, an unresolved V gene covers under half of the shortfall, and the cause of the remainder is unknown. That table furnishes V, J and clone size, whereas the DNA furnished D and trimming. Here the sample has 90,000 to 130,000 clones; around 93% occur a single time. Roughly 0.5% of the sample is held by the ten biggest clonotypes.

CDR1 and CDR2, looked up from the germline V gene, are SGHVS and FNYEAQ. V has 0 bases trimmed and J has 2 bases trimmed; junction bases matching no gene number 4. The CDR3 starts with the cysteine, ends with the phenylalanine, and has 16 residues. Solely the CDR3 DNA is kept, with 48 bases framed from the first base. This clone was counted once. The clone's antigen remains unknown. There are no base qualities to consult, and no much larger clone falls within one base. The sequence is built from TRBV7-6 and TRBJ2-3; 8 junctional bases match TRBD2. The sequencing used unstimulated CD8+ T cells sorted from spleen or lymph node cells, collected before intestinal transplant. The origin of this receptor is a human donor who received an intestinal transplant. The CDR3 protein: CASSLATSVNTDTQYF. The DNA sequence is given as TGTGCCAGCAGCTTAGCGACTAGCGTCAACACAGATACGCAGTATTTT.